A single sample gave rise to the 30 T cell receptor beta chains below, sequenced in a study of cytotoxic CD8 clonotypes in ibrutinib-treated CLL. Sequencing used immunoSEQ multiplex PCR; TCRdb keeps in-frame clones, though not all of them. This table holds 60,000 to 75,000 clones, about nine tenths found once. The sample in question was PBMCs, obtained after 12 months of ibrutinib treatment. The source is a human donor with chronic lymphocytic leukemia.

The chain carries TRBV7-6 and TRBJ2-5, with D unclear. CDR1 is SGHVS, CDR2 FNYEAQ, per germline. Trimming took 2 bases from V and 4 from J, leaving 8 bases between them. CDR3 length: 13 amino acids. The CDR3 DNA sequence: TGTGCCAGCAGCTTATCAAGGCGAGAGACCCAGTACTTC. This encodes CASSLSRRETQYF.

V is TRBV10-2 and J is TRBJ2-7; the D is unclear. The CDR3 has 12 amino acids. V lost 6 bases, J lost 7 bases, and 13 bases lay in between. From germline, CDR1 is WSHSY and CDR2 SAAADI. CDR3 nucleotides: TGCGCCAGCAGCCACATTATCGGGGAGCAGTACTTC. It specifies CASSHIIGEQYF.

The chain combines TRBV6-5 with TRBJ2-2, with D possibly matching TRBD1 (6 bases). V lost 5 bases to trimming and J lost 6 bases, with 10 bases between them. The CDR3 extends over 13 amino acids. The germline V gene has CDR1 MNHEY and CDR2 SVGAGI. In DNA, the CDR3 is TGTGCCAGCAGTACAGGGCCGGCCGGGGAGCTGTTTTTT. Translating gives CASSTGPAGELFF.

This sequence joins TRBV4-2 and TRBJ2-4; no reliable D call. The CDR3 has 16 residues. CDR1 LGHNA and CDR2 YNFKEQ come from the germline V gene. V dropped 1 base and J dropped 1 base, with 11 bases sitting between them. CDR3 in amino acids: CASSQAHDPAKNIQYF. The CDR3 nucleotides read TGTGCCAGCAGCCAAGCGCATGATCCGGCCAAAAACATTCAGTACTTC.

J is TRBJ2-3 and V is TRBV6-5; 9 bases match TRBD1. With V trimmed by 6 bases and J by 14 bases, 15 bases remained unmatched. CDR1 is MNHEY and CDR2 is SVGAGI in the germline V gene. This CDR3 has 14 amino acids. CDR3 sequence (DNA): TGTGCCAGCAGGCAAATTACAGGGGGCACCATTGGGTATTTT. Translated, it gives CASRQITGGTIGYF.

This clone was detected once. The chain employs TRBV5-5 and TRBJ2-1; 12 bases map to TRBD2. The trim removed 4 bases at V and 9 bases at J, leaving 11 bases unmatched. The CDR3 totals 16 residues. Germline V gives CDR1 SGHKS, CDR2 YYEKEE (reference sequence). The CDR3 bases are TGTGCCAGCAGCCGGTCTCTAGCGGGAGGGCTCGGTGAGCAGTTCTTC. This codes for CASSRSLAGGLGEQFF.

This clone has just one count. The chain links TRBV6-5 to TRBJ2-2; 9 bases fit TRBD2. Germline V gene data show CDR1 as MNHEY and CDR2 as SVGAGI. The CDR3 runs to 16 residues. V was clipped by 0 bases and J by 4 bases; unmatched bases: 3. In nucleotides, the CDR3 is TGTGCCAGCAGTTACTCGGCTAGCGGGATCACCGGGGAGCTGTTTTTT. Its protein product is CASSYSASGITGELFF.

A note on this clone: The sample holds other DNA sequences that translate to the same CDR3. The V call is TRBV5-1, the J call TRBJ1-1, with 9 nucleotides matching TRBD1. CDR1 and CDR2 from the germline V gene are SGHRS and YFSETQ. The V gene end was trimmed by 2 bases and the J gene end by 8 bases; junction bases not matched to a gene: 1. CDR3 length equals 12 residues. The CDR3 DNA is TGCGCCAGCAGCTTAGACAGGGGGGAAGCTTTCTTT. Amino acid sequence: CASSLDRGEAFF.

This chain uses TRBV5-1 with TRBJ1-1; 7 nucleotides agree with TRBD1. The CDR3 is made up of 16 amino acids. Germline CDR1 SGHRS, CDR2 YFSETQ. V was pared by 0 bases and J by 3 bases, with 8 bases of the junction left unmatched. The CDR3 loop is CASSLGTGLGDTEAFF. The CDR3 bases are TGCGCCAGCAGCTTGGGGACAGGACTAGGGGACACTGAAGCTTTCTTT.

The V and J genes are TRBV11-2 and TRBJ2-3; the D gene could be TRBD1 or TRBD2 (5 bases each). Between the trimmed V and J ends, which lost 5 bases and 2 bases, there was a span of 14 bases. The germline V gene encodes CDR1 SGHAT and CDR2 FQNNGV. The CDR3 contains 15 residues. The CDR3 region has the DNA TGTGCCAGCAGCCTCGACAGCGGATACACAGATACGCAGTATTTT. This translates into CASSLDSGYTDTQYF.

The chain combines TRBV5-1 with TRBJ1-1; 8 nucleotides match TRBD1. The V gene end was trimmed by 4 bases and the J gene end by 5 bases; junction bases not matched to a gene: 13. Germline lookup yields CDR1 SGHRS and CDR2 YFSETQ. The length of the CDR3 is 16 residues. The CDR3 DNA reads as TGCGCCAGCAGCCCTTACGGGGACAGGACGAAGACTGAAGCTTTCTTT. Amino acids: CASSPYGDRTKTEAFF.

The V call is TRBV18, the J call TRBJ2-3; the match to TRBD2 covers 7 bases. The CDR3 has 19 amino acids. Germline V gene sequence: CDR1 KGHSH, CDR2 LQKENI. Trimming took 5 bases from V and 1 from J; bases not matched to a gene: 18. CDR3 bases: TGTGCCAGCTCATCACTCCCGACTTTTTCTAGCGGAGGCACAGATACGCAGTATTTT. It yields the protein CASSSLPTFSSGGTDTQYF.

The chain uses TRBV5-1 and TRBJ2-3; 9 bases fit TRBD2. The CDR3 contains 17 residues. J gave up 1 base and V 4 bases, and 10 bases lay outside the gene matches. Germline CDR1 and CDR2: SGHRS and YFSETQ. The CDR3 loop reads CASSLWGTSGRTDTQYF. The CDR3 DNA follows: TGCGCCAGCAGCCTCTGGGGCACTAGCGGGCGCACAGATACGCAGTATTTT.

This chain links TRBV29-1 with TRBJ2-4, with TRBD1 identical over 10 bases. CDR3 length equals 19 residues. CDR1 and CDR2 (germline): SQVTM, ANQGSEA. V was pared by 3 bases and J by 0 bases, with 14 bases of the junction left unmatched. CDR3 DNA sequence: TGCAGCGTTGAGGGCCCGGGACAGGGGTTGACCCTAGCCAAAAACATTCAGTACTTC. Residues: CSVEGPGQGLTLAKNIQYF.

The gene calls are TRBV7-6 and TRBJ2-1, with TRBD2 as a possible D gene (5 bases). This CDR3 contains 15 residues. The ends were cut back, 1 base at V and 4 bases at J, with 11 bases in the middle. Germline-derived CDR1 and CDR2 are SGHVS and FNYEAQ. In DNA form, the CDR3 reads TGTGCCAGCAGCTTAGTATCTAGCCCATACAATGAGCAGTTCTTC. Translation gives CASSLVSSPYNEQFF.

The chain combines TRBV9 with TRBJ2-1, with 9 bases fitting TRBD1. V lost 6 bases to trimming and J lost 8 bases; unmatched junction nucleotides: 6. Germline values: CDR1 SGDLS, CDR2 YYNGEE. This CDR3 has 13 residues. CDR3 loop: CASTRDRVDEQFF. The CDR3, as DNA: TGTGCCAGCACCCGGGACAGGGTCGATGAGCAGTTCTTC.

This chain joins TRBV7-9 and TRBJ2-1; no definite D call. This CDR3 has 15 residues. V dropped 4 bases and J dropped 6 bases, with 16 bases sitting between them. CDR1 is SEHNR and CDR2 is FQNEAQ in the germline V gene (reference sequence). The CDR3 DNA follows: TGTGCCAGCAGCTCCCAATACCAGATAGGCAATGAGCAGTTCTTC. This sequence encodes CASSSQYQIGNEQFF.

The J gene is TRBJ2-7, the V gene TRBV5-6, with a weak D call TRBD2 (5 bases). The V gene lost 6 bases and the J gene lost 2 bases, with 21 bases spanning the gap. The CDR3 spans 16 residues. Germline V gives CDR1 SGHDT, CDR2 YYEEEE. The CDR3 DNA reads TGTGCCAGCAACCCGTCGAGCACTAGATCCACCTACGAGCAGTACTTC. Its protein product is CASNPSSTRSTYEQYF.

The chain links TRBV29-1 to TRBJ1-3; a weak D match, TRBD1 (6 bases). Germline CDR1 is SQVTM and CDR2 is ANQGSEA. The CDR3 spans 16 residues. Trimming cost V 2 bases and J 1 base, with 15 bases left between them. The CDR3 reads CSVELGGRASGNTIYF. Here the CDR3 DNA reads TGCAGCGTTGAACTGGGGGGGCGAGCGTCTGGAAACACCATATATTTT.

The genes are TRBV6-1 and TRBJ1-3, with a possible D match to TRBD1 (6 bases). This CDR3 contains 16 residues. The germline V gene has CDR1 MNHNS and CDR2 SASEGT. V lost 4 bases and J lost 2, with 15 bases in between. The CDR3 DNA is TGTGCCAGCAGTGCCACAGGGCCTTTTGCTGGAAACACCATATATTTT. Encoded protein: CASSATGPFAGNTIYF.

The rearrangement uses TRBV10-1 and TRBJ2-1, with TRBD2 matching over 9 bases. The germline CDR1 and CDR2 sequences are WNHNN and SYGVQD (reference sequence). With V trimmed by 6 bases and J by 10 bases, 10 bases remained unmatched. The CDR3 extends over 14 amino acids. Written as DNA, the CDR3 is TGCGCCAGCAGCGCCGGGACTAGCTTCAGGGAGCAGTTCTTC. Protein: CASSAGTSFREQFF.

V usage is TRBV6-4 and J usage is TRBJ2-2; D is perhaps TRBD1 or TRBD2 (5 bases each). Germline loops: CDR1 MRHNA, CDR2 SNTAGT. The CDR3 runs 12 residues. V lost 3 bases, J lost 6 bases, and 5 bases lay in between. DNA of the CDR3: TGTGCCAGCAGTGAGGGGGCCGGGGAGCTGTTTTTT. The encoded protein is CASSEGAGELFF.

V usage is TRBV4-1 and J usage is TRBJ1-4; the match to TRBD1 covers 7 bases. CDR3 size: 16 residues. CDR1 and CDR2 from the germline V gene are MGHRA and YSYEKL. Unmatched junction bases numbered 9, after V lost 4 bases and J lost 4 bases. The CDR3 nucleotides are TGCGCCAGCAGCCCGCTCGAGGGGGCTAATAATGAAAAACTGTTTTTT. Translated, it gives CASSPLEGANNEKLFF.

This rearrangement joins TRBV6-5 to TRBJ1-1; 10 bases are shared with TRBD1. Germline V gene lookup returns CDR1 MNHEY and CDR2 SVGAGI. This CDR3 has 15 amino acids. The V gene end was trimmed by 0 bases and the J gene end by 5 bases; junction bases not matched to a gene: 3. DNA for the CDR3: TGTGCCAGCAGTTACTCGACAGGGGGCGGAACTGAAGCTTTCTTT. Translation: CASSYSTGGGTEAFF.

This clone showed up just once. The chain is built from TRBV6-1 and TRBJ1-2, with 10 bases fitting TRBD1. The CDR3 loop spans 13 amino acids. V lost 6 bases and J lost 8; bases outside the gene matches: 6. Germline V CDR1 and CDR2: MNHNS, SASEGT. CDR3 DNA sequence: TGTGCCAGCAGCCGGGACAGGGGAAGGGGCTACACCTTC. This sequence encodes CASSRDRGRGYTF.

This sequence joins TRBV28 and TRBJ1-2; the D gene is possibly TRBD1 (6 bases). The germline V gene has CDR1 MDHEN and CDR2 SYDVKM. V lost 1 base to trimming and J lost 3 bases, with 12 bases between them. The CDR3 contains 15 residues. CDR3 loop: CASSLSAGVDYGYTF. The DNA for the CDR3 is TGTGCCAGCAGTTTATCGGCAGGGGTCGACTATGGCTACACCTTC.

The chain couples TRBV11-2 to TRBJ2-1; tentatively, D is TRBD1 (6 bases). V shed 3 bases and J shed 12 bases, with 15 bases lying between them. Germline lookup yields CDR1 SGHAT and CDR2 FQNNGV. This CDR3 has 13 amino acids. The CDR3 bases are TGTGCCAGCAGCTTCGACAGGAGTAGGAGGCAGTTCTTC. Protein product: CASSFDRSRRQFF. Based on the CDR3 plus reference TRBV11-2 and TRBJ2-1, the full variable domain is EAGVAQSPRYKIIEKRQSVAFWCNPISGHATLYWYQQILGQGPKLLIQFQNNGVVDDSQLPKDRFSAERLKGVDSTLKIQPAKLEDSAVYLCASSFDRSRRQFFGPGTRLTVL.

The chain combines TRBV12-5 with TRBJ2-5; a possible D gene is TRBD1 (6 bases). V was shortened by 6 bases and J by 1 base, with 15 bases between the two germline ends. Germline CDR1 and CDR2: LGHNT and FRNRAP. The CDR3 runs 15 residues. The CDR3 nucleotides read TGTGCTAGTGGGCCCCTCAGGGGAATCCAAGAGACCCAGTACTTC. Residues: CASGPLRGIQETQYF.

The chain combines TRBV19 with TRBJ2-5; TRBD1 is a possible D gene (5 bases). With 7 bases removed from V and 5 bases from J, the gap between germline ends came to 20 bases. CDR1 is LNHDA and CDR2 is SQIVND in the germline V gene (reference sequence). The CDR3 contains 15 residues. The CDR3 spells CASNQGGLNWETQYF. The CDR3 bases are TGTGCCAGTAACCAGGGTGGGTTAAATTGGGAGACCCAGTACTTC. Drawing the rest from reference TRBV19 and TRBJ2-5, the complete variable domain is DGGITQSPKYLFRKEGQNVTLSCEQNLNHDAMYWYRQDPGQGLRLIYYSQIVNDFQKGDIAEGYSVSREKKESFPLTVTSAQKNPTAFYLCASNQGGLNWETQYFGPGTRLLVL.

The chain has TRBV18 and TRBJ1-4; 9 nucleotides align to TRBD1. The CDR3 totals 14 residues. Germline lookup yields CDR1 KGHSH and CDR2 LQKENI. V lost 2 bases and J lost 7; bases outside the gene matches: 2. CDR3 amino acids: CASSPDRGFEKLFF. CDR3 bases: TGTGCCAGCTCACCAGACAGGGGGTTTGAAAAACTGTTTTTT.